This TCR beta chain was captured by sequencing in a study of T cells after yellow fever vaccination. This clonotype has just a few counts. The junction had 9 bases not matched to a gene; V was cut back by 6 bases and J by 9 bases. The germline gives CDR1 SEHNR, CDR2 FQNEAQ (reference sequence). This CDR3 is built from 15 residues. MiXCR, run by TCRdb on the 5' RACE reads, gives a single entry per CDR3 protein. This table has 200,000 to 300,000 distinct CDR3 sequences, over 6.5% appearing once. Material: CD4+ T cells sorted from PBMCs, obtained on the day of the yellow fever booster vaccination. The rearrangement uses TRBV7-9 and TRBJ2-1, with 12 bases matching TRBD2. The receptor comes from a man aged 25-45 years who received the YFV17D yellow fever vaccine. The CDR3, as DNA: TGTGCCAGCAGACCGACTAGCGGGAGCATGGGTGAGCAGTTCTTC. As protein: CASRPTSGSMGEQFF.